This T cell receptor (beta chain) was identified during a study of response to subunit inactivated influenza vaccine. TCRdb ran MiXCR on the RT-PCR reads and lists one entry per CDR3 protein. The data hold about 540,000 distinct CDR3 sequences, with roughly 25% observed a single time. Germline V gene lookup returns CDR1 KGHSH and CDR2 LQKENI. V lost 2 bases to trimming and J lost 6 bases, with 11 bases between them. This CDR3 has 13 amino acids. The same sample was also used in a study of T cells expressing NK-cell markers. That paper states: Template switching by 5'RACE with UMIs generated the TCR beta cDNA. Top CD8+ clonotypes included the dominant CD3+CD56+NKG2C+ clonotypes in six donors.

The clonotype originates from a man in his forties or fifties who received an inactivated influenza vaccine. Sequences were derived from CD4+ T cells sorted from PBMCs, sampled roughly 12 days after vaccination. The rearrangement uses TRBV18 and TRBJ2-7; D possibly corresponds to TRBD1 (5 bases). The CDR3 is CASSPTGLGEQYF. The CDR3 DNA sequence: TGTGCCAGCTCACCAACAGGTCTGGGCGAGCAGTACTTC.